The 25 T cell receptor beta chains presented below share a single source sample, sequenced in a study of cytomegalovirus exposure and HLA in healthy donors. 13 Jbeta primers and 60 Vbeta primers were used for the PCR. Profiling relied on immunoSEQ multiplex PCR, and the TCRdb table lists in-frame clones only, not all of them. The sample contains around 150,000 clones, 80% of which appear only once. Sequenced input: PBMCs. The receptors were sampled from a man aged 30 to 39 in good health and CMV-seronegative.

The genes are TRBV30 and TRBJ2-1; D unresolved. V lost 0 bases to trimming and J lost 2 bases, with 5 bases between them. Per the germline V gene, CDR1 is GTSNPN and CDR2 is SVGIG (reference sequence). CDR3 length: 13 amino acids. CDR3 coding DNA: TGTGCCTGGAGTGTCACTGCCTACAATGAGCAGTTCTTC. It translates to CAWSVTAYNEQFF.

CDR3 amino acids: CASSTTLNTEAFF. CDR3 bases: TGTGCCAGCAGCACCACACTGAACACTGAAGCTTTCTTT. This chain links TRBV6-1 with TRBJ1-1; D uncertain. Germline CDR1 is MNHNS and CDR2 is SASEGT. The V gene lost 6 bases and the J gene lost 0 bases, with 8 bases spanning the gap. The CDR3 length is 13 residues.

The chain couples TRBV19 to TRBJ1-2; no firm D call. This CDR3 has 14 amino acids. Germline V gene sequence: CDR1 LNHDA, CDR2 SQIVND (reference sequence). V gave up 4 bases and J gave up 3 bases, with 12 bases separating them. The DNA for the CDR3 is TGTGCCAGTAGTAAGGCCGGGGAGGACTATGGCTACACCTTC. Its protein product is CASSKAGEDYGYTF.

This chain joins TRBV21-1 and TRBJ2-7; the table assigns TRBD2, which was not confirmed against the DNA. TRBV21-1 is listed as a pseudogene. The CDR3 covers 15 residues. The chain's CDR3 is CASGGGSGRNYEQYF. The CDR3, as DNA: TGTGCCAGCGGTGGGGGTAGCGGTCGGAACTACGAGCAGTACTTC.

This CDR3 reads CASSLTGGLSYEQYF. The CDR3 bases are TGTGCCAGCAGTTTAACAGGGGGACTCTCCTACGAGCAGTACTTC. V is TRBV28 and J is TRBJ2-7; 8 nucleotides align to TRBD1. V was clipped by 2 bases and J by 0 bases; unmatched bases: 3. The CDR3 totals 15 residues. Germline V lookup: CDR1 MDHEN, CDR2 SYDVKM.

The chain joins TRBV13 to TRBJ2-1, with TRBD1 matching over 8 bases. CDR1 and CDR2 (germline): PRHDT, FYEKMQ (reference sequence). The V gene end was trimmed by 0 bases and the J gene end by 4 bases; junction bases not matched to a gene: 8. The CDR3 is made up of 17 amino acids. The chain's CDR3 is CASSLGAAGGSYNEQFF. CDR3 nucleotide sequence: TGTGCCAGCAGCTTAGGAGCGGCAGGGGGCAGTTACAATGAGCAGTTCTTC.

The chain uses TRBV27 and TRBJ2-1; 11 nucleotides agree with TRBD2. The CDR3 spans 14 residues. Per the germline V gene, CDR1 is MNHEY and CDR2 is SMNVEV (reference sequence). J was trimmed by 9 bases and V by 6 bases; bases with no gene match: 7. The DNA of the CDR3 is TGTGCCAGCAGATCTACTAGCGGGAGTGTTGAGCAGTTCTTC. As protein: CASRSTSGSVEQFF.

This clone showed up just once. J is TRBJ1-2 and V is TRBV27; D not resolved. CDR1 is MNHEY and CDR2 is SMNVEV in the germline V gene (reference sequence). This CDR3 contains 13 residues. Trimming removed 3 bases at V and 11 bases at J, with 16 bases between. The CDR3 nucleotides read TGTGCCAGCAGTTTTGGAGGACTCGACTTTTACACCTTC. Protein product: CASSFGGLDFYTF.

This clone was observed a few times. The chain uses TRBV7-6 and TRBJ2-1, with D uncertain. Trimming shortened V by 2 bases and J by 6 bases, and 5 bases separated the two germline ends. The CDR3 spans 12 residues. Germline assignment: CDR1 SGHVS and CDR2 FNYEAQ. CDR3 in amino acids: CASSLLFNEQFF. As DNA, the CDR3 is TGTGCCAGCAGCTTACTATTCAATGAGCAGTTCTTC.

This clone has just one count. The chain links TRBV18 to TRBJ2-7; 7 bases match TRBD2. The CDR3 runs 15 residues. Germline CDR1 reads KGHSH; CDR2 reads LQKENI. V shed 0 bases, J shed 3 bases, and the junction held 5 bases outside the gene matches. The CDR3 DNA sequence: TGTGCCAGCTCACCACCTTCGGCGGGAGACTACGAGCAGTACTTC. Protein product: CASSPPSAGDYEQYF.

This rearrangement joins TRBV13 to TRBJ2-2; TRBD2 matches at 9 bases. J lost 4 bases, V lost 5 bases, and 11 bases had no gene match. The CDR3 runs 17 residues. From germline, CDR1 is PRHDT and CDR2 FYEKMQ (reference sequence). CDR3 sequence reads: CASSPQVASGTTGELFF. CDR3 nucleotides: TGTGCCAGCAGCCCCCAGGTGGCTAGCGGGACCACCGGGGAGCTGTTTTTT. Full variable domain (outside the CDR3, taken from reference TRBV13 and TRBJ2-2): AAGVIQSPRHLIKEKRETATLKCYPIPRHDTVYWYQQGPGQDPQFLISFYEKMQSDKGSIPDRFSAQQFSDYHSELNMSSLELGDSALYFCASSPQVASGTTGELFFGEGSRLTVL.

The rearrangement links TRBV18 to TRBJ2-5; perhaps TRBD1 as D (5 bases). Between the trimmed V and J ends, which lost 1 base and 1 base, there was a span of 13 bases. CDR1 is KGHSH and CDR2 is LQKENI in the germline V gene. This CDR3 has 16 residues. In DNA, the CDR3 is TGTGCCAGCTCACCACTTTACAGGTGCTCCCAAGAGACCCAGTACTTC. Translation gives CASSPLYRCSQETQYF.

The chain has TRBV5-1 and TRBJ2-5; 7 nucleotides align to TRBD2. After removal of 7 bases from V and 5 bases from J, the junction contained 5 bases not matched to a gene. This CDR3 comprises 12 residues. Germline V lookup: CDR1 SGHRS, CDR2 YFSETQ. The CDR3 protein is CASGTNWETQYF. The CDR3 nucleotides read TGCGCCAGCGGGACTAATTGGGAGACCCAGTACTTC.

The chain joins TRBV5-6 to TRBJ2-3, with 9 bases aligning to TRBD2. V lost 0 bases and J lost 5; bases outside the gene matches: 1. The germline CDR1 and CDR2 sequences are SGHDT and YYEEEE. The CDR3 length is 14 residues. This CDR3 is CASSLVLAGDTQYF. CDR3 nucleotides: TGTGCCAGCAGCTTGGTACTAGCGGGAGATACGCAGTATTTT.

The V call is TRBV30, the J call TRBJ2-5; 9 bases fit TRBD2. Trimming at V came to 8 bases and at J to 10 bases, leaving 14 bases not matched to a gene. This CDR3 has 13 residues. Germline V gives CDR1 GTSNPN, CDR2 SVGIG (reference sequence). CDR3 protein: CAHKREDVEDQYF. Written as DNA, the CDR3 is TGTGCCCACAAGCGGGAGGACGTTGAGGACCAGTACTTC.

The chain uses TRBV27 and TRBJ2-3; perhaps TRBD2 as D (6 bases). The CDR3 extends over 16 amino acids. V shed 3 bases and J shed 0 bases, with 13 bases lying between them. Germline CDR1 is MNHEY and CDR2 is SMNVEV (reference sequence). In DNA, the CDR3 is TGTGCCAGCAGTTTCGGGGGTGGGGTTAGCACAGATACGCAGTATTTT. Protein: CASSFGGGVSTDTQYF.

The chain links TRBV9 to TRBJ2-5; 12 bases match TRBD2. Germline assignment: CDR1 SGDLS and CDR2 YYNGEE. V lost 3 bases to trimming and J lost 3 bases; unmatched junction nucleotides: 3. CDR3 length: 15 residues. The CDR3 loop reads CASSDRTSGEETQYF. CDR3 bases: TGTGCCAGCAGCGACCGGACTAGCGGGGAAGAGACCCAGTACTTC. Full variable domain (missing parts from reference TRBV9 and TRBJ2-5): DSGVTQTPKHLITATGQRVTLRCSPRSGDLSVYWYQQSLDQGLQFLIQYYNGEERAKGNILERFSAQQFPDLHSELNLSSLELGDSALYFCASSDRTSGEETQYFGPGTRLLVL.

This clone has a handful of counts. The chain links TRBV7-9 to TRBJ2-7; 8 bases line up with TRBD2. CDR1 is SEHNR and CDR2 is FQNEAQ in the germline V gene (reference sequence). Trimming took 5 bases from V and 6 from J; bases not matched to a gene: 12. The CDR3 runs 15 residues. CDR3 nucleotide sequence: TGTGCCAGCAGCCCTAGACAGAGCGGGGGACTCGAGCAGTACTTC. Translated: CASSPRQSGGLEQYF. Variable domain in full (rest from reference TRBV7-9 and TRBJ2-7): DTGVSQNPRHKITKRGQNVTFRCDPISEHNRLYWYRQTLGQGPEFLTYFQNEAQLEKSRLLSDRFSAERPKGSFSTLEIQRTEQGDSAMYLCASSPRQSGGLEQYFGPGTRLTVT.

This clone was observed a handful of times. The V gene is TRBV13, the J gene TRBJ2-1; weak D call: TRBD2 (6 bases). V lost 6 bases and J 9 bases, leaving 18 bases between the germline ends. The CDR3 consists of 14 residues. Germline loops: CDR1 PRHDT, CDR2 FYEKMQ (reference sequence). The CDR3 loop reads CASRNSRGGSEQFF. The CDR3 coding sequence is TGTGCCAGCAGAAACTCACGAGGAGGGAGTGAGCAGTTCTTC.

The rearrangement joins TRBV18 to TRBJ1-4, with TRBD1 matching over 8 bases. The V gene end was trimmed by 5 bases and the J gene end by 8 bases; junction bases not matched to a gene: 4. This CDR3 has 13 amino acids. Germline V gives CDR1 KGHSH, CDR2 LQKENI. DNA for the CDR3: TGTGCCAGCTCAAGGGGACAGGAAGAAAAACTGTTTTTT. Protein product: CASSRGQEEKLFF.

CDR3 loop: CASSINRLAGADTQYF. CDR3 nucleotides: TGTGCCAGTAGTATTAATCGACTAGCGGGAGCAGATACGCAGTATTTT. The rearrangement uses TRBV19 and TRBJ2-3; TRBD2 aligns across 12 bases. V gave up 3 bases and J gave up 4 bases; unmatched junction bases: 5. The length of the CDR3 is 16 residues. Per the germline V gene, CDR1 is LNHDA and CDR2 is SQIVND (reference sequence).

This clone was seen only a few times. The chain employs TRBV2 and TRBJ1-1, with D unresolved. V was pared by 6 bases and J by 1 base, with 12 bases between. Per germline, CDR1 SNHLY and CDR2 FYNNEI. This CDR3 comprises 14 residues. CDR3 sequence: CASRGEFKNTEAFF. CDR3 bases: TGTGCCAGCAGGGGAGAGTTTAAGAACACTGAAGCTTTCTTT. Combining the CDR3 with reference TRBV2 and TRBJ1-1 gives the whole variable domain EPEVTQTPSHQVTQMGQEVILRCVPISNHLYFYWYRQILGQKVEFLVSFYNNEISEKSEIFDDQFSVERPDGSNFTLKIRSTKLEDSAMYFCASRGEFKNTEAFFGQGTRLTVV.

Remarks on this clone: The germline gene is not matched at one end of the junction; a read error may be the cause. This chain joins TRBV7-9 and TRBJ1-2; 8 nucleotides match TRBD1. CDR3 size: 13 residues. Germline-derived CDR1 and CDR2 are SEHNR and FQNEAQ (reference sequence). The CDR3 DNA follows: TGTTCCAGCAGCTCGGACAGGGACTATGGCTACACCTTC. Its translation: CSSSSDRDYGYTF.

The chain has TRBV28 and TRBJ2-5; 9 bases agree with TRBD2. Trimming removed 1 base from V and 3 bases from J; junction bases left unmatched: 3. The CDR3 spans 15 residues. The germline V gene encodes CDR1 MDHEN and CDR2 SYDVKM. The CDR3 DNA reads as TGTGCCAGCAGTTTATCGCGGGAGGGGGAAGAGACCCAGTACTTC. Protein sequence: CASSLSREGEETQYF.

V usage is TRBV5-1 and J usage is TRBJ1-1, with 9 bases fitting TRBD1. This CDR3 region has 13 residues. Germline V CDR1 and CDR2: SGHRS, YFSETQ. V shed 3 bases and J 10 bases; nucleotides not matched to a gene: 7. DNA of the CDR3: TGCGCCAGCAGCTGGGAATACAGGGGGCGAGCTTTCTTT. As protein: CASSWEYRGRAFF.